This T cell receptor (beta chain) was captured by sequencing in a study of T cell responses to AZD1222 COVID-19 vaccine. The V end lost 0 bases, the J end lost 1 base, and 6 bases lay between the germline ends. From germline, CDR1 is MNHEY and CDR2 SVGAGI. The CDR3 sequence is 14 residues long. The method was immunoSEQ multiplex PCR; TCRdb's version includes in-frame clones alone and lacks a portion of them. The sample lists about 100,000 clones, about 91% occurring once. The sample consisted of peripheral blood, taken on day 0 of AZD1222 vaccination. This TCR was sampled from an adult in good health. The rearrangement joins TRBV6-5 to TRBJ1-1; D ambiguous. The CDR3 here is CASSYSEQNTEAFF. Written as DNA, the CDR3 is TGTGCCAGCAGTTACTCTGAGCAGAACACTGAAGCTTTCTTT.